These T cell receptor beta chains were read from a single sample in a study of T-cell memory formation after mild COVID-19. TCRdb redid the calling of the 5' RACE reads with MiXCR, one entry per CDR3 protein. In the table there are around 370,000 distinct CDR3 sequences, over 20% of which are singletons. The specimen sequenced was PBMCs or a T cell subset sorted from them (not recorded which). The receptor source for this set is an adult woman who had mild COVID-19 (a few samples of this study predate the infection). Cell type and time point are not known. Both conserved end residues are part of each CDR3. Fields, in order: J gene, V gene, clone size, D gene, CDR3 protein, CDR3 DNA. D genes are given only for firm matches. Expanded clones are given a class, and other clones once, few, many or no size at all.

>TRBJ2-7|TRBV29-1|NA|NA
CSSGGDGEQYF
TGCAGCTCTGGGGGTGATGGCGAGCAGTACTTC
>TRBJ2-3|TRBV7-2|few|TRBD2
CASSSGGFTDTQYF
TGTGCCAGCAGCTCGGGGGGGTTCACAGATACGCAGTATTTT
>TRBJ1-3|TRBV6-1|NA|NA
CASSWASSASGNTIYF
TGTGCCAGCAGTTGGGCCAGCTCCGCCTCTGGAAACACCATATATTTT
>TRBJ2-1|TRBV5-1|NA|TRBD2
CASTERGLYNEQFF
TGCGCCAGCACAGAGCGGGGGCTTTACAATGAGCAGTTCTTC
>TRBJ2-7|TRBV15|NA|NA
CATSRDGRTYEQYF
TGTGCCACCAGCAGAGACGGGAGAACCTACGAGCAGTACTTC
>TRBJ1-6|TRBV27|few|TRBD1
CASSSAGTGVGPLHF
TGTGCCAGCAGTTCCGCCGGGACAGGGGTTGGTCCCCTCCACTTT
>TRBJ2-1|TRBV7-8|few|TRBD1
CASSPDREREQFF
TGTGCCAGCAGCCCGGACAGGGAACGAGAGCAGTTCTTC
>TRBJ2-1|TRBV5-6|NA|NA
CASSLEAAYNEQFF
TGTGCCAGCAGCTTGGAGGCTGCCTACAATGAGCAGTTCTTC
>TRBJ2-7|TRBV27|few|TRBD1
CASSVDRVRYEQYF
TGTGCCAGCAGTGTCGACAGGGTCCGCTACGAGCAGTACTTC
>TRBJ1-1|TRBV12-3/TRBV12-4|many|NA
CASSPPVGGGDTEAFF
TGTGCCAGCAGTCCACCGGTAGGGGGAGGGGACACTGAAGCTTTCTTT
>TRBJ1-1|TRBV12-3/TRBV12-4|NA|NA
CANRRTLDTEAFF
TGTGCCAATAGGCGGACGTTGGACACTGAAGCTTTCTTT
>TRBJ2-7|TRBV12-3/TRBV12-4|NA|NA
CASSGLNSYEQYF
TGTGCCAGCTCCGGACTAAACTCCTACGAGCAGTACTTC
>TRBJ2-1|TRBV10-3|NA|TRBD2
CAISDPGLAVSSYNEQFF
TGTGCCATCAGTGACCCGGGACTAGCTGTTAGCTCCTACAATGAGCAGTTCTTC
>TRBJ2-1|TRBV4-1|few|NA
CASSRSGVWNEQFF
TGCGCCAGCAGCCGATCGGGAGTTTGGAATGAGCAGTTCTTC
>TRBJ2-5|TRBV5-1|many|NA
CASSERTDQETQYF
TGCGCCAGCAGCGAGAGGACAGACCAAGAGACCCAGTACTTC
>TRBJ2-1|TRBV25-1|NA|TRBD2
CASSSSGRGTYNEQFF
TGTGCCAGCAGCAGTAGCGGGAGGGGGACCTACAATGAGCAGTTCTTC
>TRBJ2-2|TRBV11-2|NA|NA
CASSSEGFRTLNTGELFF
TGTGCCAGCAGCTCCGAAGGTTTTAGGACATTGAACACCGGGGAGCTGTTTTTT
>TRBJ2-1|TRBV6-5|few|NA
CASQTWRSNEQFF
TGTGCCAGCCAGACCTGGAGGTCGAATGAGCAGTTCTTC
>TRBJ2-1|TRBV4-1|NA|NA
CASSQVLGGANEQFF
TGCGCCAGCAGCCAAGTTTTGGGTGGGGCGAATGAGCAGTTCTTC
>TRBJ2-7|TRBV7-6|few|NA
CASSFGRGVPYEQYF
TGTGCCAGCAGCTTCGGGCGGGGAGTTCCCTACGAGCAGTACTTC
>TRBJ2-1|TRBV5-6|NA|NA
CASSLAGTAYNEQFF
TGTGCCAGCAGCCTAGCCGGGACGGCCTACAATGAGCAGTTCTTC
>TRBJ1-2|TRBV5-6|NA|NA
CASSLGVNYGYTF
TGTGCCAGCAGCTTGGGGGTGAACTATGGCTACACCTTC
>TRBJ1-2|TRBV12-3/TRBV12-4|NA|NA
CASSLVGYGYTF
TGTGCCAGCAGTTTAGTTGGCTATGGCTACACCTTC
>TRBJ2-1|TRBV25-1|NA|TRBD2
CASSEASGRSNEQFF
TGTGCCAGCAGTGAAGCTAGCGGGAGGTCCAATGAGCAGTTCTTC
>TRBJ1-2|TRBV25-1|few|NA
CASSGQTYGYTF
TGTGCCAGCAGTGGTCAGACTTATGGCTACACCTTC
>TRBJ1-3|TRBV6-5|NA|TRBD1
CASSDRGLSGNTIYF
TGTGCCAGCAGCGACAGGGGGCTCTCTGGAAACACCATATATTTT
>TRBJ1-2|TRBV7-9|NA|TRBD1
CASSLRQGGGYTF
TGTGCCAGCAGCTTGAGACAGGGTGGTGGCTACACCTTC
>TRBJ2-7|TRBV7-9|NA|TRBD2
CASSLSASGNEQYF
TGTGCCAGCAGCTTAAGCGCTAGCGGGAACGAGCAGTACTTC
>TRBJ2-7|TRBV9|once|NA
CASSVGVGIDEQYF
TGTGCCAGCAGCGTAGGGGTAGGAATCGACGAGCAGTACTTC
>TRBJ2-5|TRBV24-1|NA|TRBD2
CATSDFEREVETQYF
TGTGCCACCAGTGATTTTGAGCGGGAGGTGGAGACCCAGTACTTC
>TRBJ1-1|TRBV12-3/TRBV12-4|NA|NA
CASRLDSLMNTEAFF
TGTGCCAGCAGACTGGACAGTCTCATGAACACTGAAGCTTTCTTT
>TRBJ2-4|TRBV12-3/TRBV12-4|NA|NA
CASSSVGAKNIQYF
TGTGCCAGCAGTTCAGTAGGAGCCAAAAACATTCAGTACTTC
>TRBJ1-5|TRBV27|few|TRBD1
CASRMGQPNQPQHF
TGTGCCAGTAGGATGGGACAGCCCAATCAGCCCCAGCATTTT
>TRBJ2-7|TRBV27|few|NA
CASSLWSGGEQYF
TGTGCCAGCAGTTTATGGAGCGGTGGCGAGCAGTACTTC
>TRBJ2-1|TRBV5-1|few|NA
CASRSHGGGTYNEQFF
TGCGCCAGCAGATCTCACGGGGGCGGGACCTACAATGAGCAGTTCTTC
>TRBJ2-5|TRBV12-3/TRBV12-4|few|NA
CASIRDAQETQYF
TGTGCCAGCATCCGGGACGCACAAGAGACCCAGTACTTC
>TRBJ2-2|TRBV12-3/TRBV12-4|few|TRBD2
CASSLVSGRTGELFF
TGTGCCAGCAGTTTAGTGAGCGGGAGGACCGGGGAGCTGTTTTTT
>TRBJ1-4|TRBV9|many|TRBD1
CASSKQTGDVGEKLFF
TGTGCCAGCAGCAAACAAACAGGGGACGTTGGTGAAAAACTGTTTTTT
>TRBJ2-1|TRBV24-1|NA|NA
CATSAPKGSPDEQFF
TGTGCCACCAGTGCCCCCAAGGGGTCCCCAGATGAGCAGTTCTTC
>TRBJ2-1|TRBV10-3|NA|TRBD2
CAISEGTRRNEQFF
TGTGCCATCAGTGAAGGGACTAGACGTAATGAGCAGTTCTTC
>TRBJ2-1|TRBV9|few|NA
CASSATIARTGNEQFF
TGTGCCAGCAGCGCCACGATAGCAAGGACGGGCAATGAGCAGTTCTTC
>TRBJ1-2|TRBV2|NA|TRBD1
CASSEQGALHYGYTF
TGTGCCAGCAGCGAACAGGGGGCGCTTCACTATGGCTACACCTTC
>TRBJ2-7|TRBV11-2|NA|TRBD2
CASSLAGGWSGRNEYEQYF
TGTGCCAGCAGCTTAGCCGGGGGTTGGAGCGGGAGAAATGAATACGAGCAGTACTTC
>TRBJ2-7|TRBV7-9|few|TRBD2
CASSRGTSGPSYEQYF
TGTGCCAGCAGCCGTGGGACTAGCGGTCCCTCCTACGAGCAGTACTTC
>TRBJ2-1|TRBV7-3|NA|NA
CASSLNPGLPVNEQFF
TGTGCCAGCAGCTTAAATCCGGGCCTTCCGGTGAATGAGCAGTTCTTC
>TRBJ2-1|TRBV15|few|TRBD1
CATTTGTGAYNEQFF
TGTGCCACCACGACCGGGACAGGGGCATACAATGAGCAGTTCTTC
>TRBJ1-4|TRBV4-3|NA|NA
CASSQGGRVNEKLFF
TGCGCCAGCAGCCAAGGGGGCAGGGTTAATGAAAAACTGTTTTTT
>TRBJ1-2|TRBV27|NA|NA
CASSLLSGNLNYGYTF
TGTGCCAGCAGTTTATTATCAGGCAACCTTAACTATGGCTACACCTTC
>TRBJ2-3|TRBV18|NA|NA
CASSPPLLGSPPPDTQYF
TGTGCCAGCTCACCACCGCTTTTAGGCAGTCCACCACCAGATACGCAGTATTTT
>TRBJ1-1|TRBV12-3/TRBV12-4|NA|NA
CASSLRTGGTEAFF
TGTGCCAGCAGTTTAAGGACGGGAGGCACTGAAGCTTTCTTT
>TRBJ2-1|TRBV24-1|NA|NA
CATSDIGTANNEQFF
TGTGCCACCAGCGATATCGGGACCGCTAACAATGAGCAGTTCTTC
>TRBJ2-5|TRBV25-1|few|NA
CASSEQDRQRLKTQYF
TGTGCCAGCAGTGAACAAGACAGGCAACGGTTAAAGACCCAGTACTTC